The 4 T cell receptor beta chains listed next were all sequenced from one sample in a study of breast tumors, draining lymph nodes, adjacent tissues. Breast cancer patients provided tissue from their axillary draining lymph nodes. TCRdb itself ran the multiplex PCR reads through MiXCR, one entry per CDR3 protein. Of about 270,000 distinct CDR3 sequences in the sample, under 35% were seen once. The sequenced sample consisted of axillary lymph node tissue. These TCRs come from a female donor with breast cancer. Some clones in this sample may be carry-over from other donors' samples.

A word on this clonotype: With a much larger clone just one base away, this may be a read error. The conserved closing phenylalanine or tryptophan is absent in this CDR3, likely reflecting a read error. The rearrangement links TRBV6-6 to TRBJ2-7; D is possibly TRBD1 (6 bases). This CDR3 comprises 13 residues. The V gene lost 6 bases and the J gene lost 5 bases, with 14 bases spanning the gap. Per the germline V gene, CDR1 is MNHNY and CDR2 is SVGAGI (reference sequence). CDR3 DNA: TGTGCCAGCAGGACAGGAGAAGGCGACGAGCAGTACCTC. Amino acid sequence: CASRTGEGDEQYL.

CDR3 in amino acids: CASSQALGGGDIQYF. The CDR3 DNA is TGTGCCAGCAGTCAAGCGCTAGGGGGAGGGGACATTCAGTACTTC. V gene TRBV6-6 combines with J gene TRBJ2-4; D perhaps matches TRBD2 (7 bases). Germline CDR1 MNHNY, CDR2 SVGAGI (reference sequence). Between the trimmed V and J ends, which lost 5 bases and 8 bases, there was a span of 19 bases. The CDR3 has 15 residues.

The CDR3 DNA is TGTGCCAGCAAACTAGTCCGGGACAAACACATGAACACTGAAGCTTTCTTT. Translated: CASKLVRDKHMNTEAFF. The rearrangement joins TRBV6-4 to TRBJ1-1; D may be TRBD1 (6 bases). V was clipped by 7 bases and J by 0 bases, with 21 bases between them. There are 17 residues in the CDR3. CDR1 is MRHNA, CDR2 SNTAGT, per germline.

Turning to this clonotype: One junction end does not reproduce the germline sequence, and a read error may be involved. The chain employs TRBV29-1 and TRBJ1-4; D is uncertain. Germline CDR1 is SQVTM and CDR2 is ANQGSEA. There are 13 residues in the CDR3. Written as DNA, the CDR3 is TGCAGCGTTCGGCTAGAAGCTAATGAAATACTGTTTTTT. Translation: CSVRLEANEILFF.